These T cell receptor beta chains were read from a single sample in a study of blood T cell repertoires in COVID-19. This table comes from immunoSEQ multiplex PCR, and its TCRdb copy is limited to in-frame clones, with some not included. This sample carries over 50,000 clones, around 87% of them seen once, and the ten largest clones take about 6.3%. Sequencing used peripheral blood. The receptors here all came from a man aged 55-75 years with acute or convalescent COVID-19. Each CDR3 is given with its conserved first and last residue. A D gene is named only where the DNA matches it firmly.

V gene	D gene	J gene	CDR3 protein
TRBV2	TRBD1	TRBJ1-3	CASSIQGVPGNTIYF
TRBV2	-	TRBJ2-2	CASSPGLADTGELFF
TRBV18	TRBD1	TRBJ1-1	CASSQTGTAEAFF
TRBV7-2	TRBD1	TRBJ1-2	CASSPGQGYGYTF
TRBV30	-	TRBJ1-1	CACPGQGTEAFF
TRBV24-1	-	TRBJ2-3	CATSDWSSRDTQYF
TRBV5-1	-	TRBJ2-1	CASSEGVGYNEQFF
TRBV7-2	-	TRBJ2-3	CASSSVFQGSSAQYF
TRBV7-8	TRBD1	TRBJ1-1	CASSKDRVLNTEAFF
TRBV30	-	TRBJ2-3	CAWSRPGTDTQYF
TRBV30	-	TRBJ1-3	CAWNQGGNTIYF
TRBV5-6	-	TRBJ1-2	CASSLVTGHNYGYTF
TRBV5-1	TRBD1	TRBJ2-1	CASRSMTGTGYGNEQFF
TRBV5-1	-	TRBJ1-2	CASSSGPGNGYTF
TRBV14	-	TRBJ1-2	CASSLTGLGGYTF
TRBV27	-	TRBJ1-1	CAAGGGLGTEAFF
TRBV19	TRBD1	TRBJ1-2	CASSIRAGTAYGYTF
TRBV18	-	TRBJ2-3	CASSPLGAISTDTQYF
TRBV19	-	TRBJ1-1	CASSIVVDSKVNTEAFF
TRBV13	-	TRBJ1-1	CASSLGQTPNTEAFF
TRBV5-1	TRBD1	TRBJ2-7	CASSAAGQGFNEQYF
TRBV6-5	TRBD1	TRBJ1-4	CASSPPGQGGEKLFF
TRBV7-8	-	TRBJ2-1	CASSLGPGIEQFF
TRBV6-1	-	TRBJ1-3	CASSEWAGRSHSGNTIYF
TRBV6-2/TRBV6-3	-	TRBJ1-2	CASSYSMLVDYGYTF
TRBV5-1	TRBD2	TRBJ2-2	CASSQTSGGTTGELFF
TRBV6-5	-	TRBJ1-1	CASSSAGRAFF
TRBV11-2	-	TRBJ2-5	CASSLDRGWEQETQYF
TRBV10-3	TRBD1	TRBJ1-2	CAISERGQVADYGYTF
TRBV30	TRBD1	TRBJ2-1	CAWDRVPNEQFF
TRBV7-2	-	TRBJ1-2	CASSSQGSQRYGYTF
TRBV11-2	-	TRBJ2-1	CASSSGGQIFSYNEQFF
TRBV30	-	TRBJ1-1	CAWTPLRGGREAFF
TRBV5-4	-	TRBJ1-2	CASRPGLDYGYTF
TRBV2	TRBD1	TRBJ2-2	CASRTGTGNTGELFF
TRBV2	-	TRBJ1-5	CASSGTEGQPQHF
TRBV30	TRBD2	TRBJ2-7	CACWGGFSYEQYF
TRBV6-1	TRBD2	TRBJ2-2	CASSALAGGPNPRYTGELFF
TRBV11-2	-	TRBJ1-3	CASSTRGVPSSGNTIYF
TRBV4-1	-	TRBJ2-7	CASSFAQGGVYEQYF
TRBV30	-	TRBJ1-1	CAWIKRRLNTEAFF
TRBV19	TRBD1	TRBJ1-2	CASSISGGIHGYTF
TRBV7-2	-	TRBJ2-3	CASSRDTGGPDTQYF
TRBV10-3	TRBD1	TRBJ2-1	CAINSGTGRDEQFF
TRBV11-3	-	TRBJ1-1	CASSPSQNTEAFF
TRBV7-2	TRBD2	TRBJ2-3	CASSMGLAGFTDTQYF